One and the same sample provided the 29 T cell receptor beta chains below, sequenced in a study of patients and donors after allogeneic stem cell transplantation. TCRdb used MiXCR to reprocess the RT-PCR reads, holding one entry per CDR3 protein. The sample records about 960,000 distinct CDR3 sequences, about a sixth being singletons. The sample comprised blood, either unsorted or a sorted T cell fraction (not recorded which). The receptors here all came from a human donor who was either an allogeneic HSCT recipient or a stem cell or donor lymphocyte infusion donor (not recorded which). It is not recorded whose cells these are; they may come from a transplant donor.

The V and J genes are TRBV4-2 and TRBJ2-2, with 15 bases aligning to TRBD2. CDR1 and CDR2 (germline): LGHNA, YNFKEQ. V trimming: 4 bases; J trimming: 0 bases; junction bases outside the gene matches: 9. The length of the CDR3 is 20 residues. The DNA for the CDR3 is TGTGCCAGCAGCCGAGCCGGGACTAGCGGGGGGCCGTCGAACACCGGGGAGCTGTTTTTT. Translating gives CASSRAGTSGGPSNTGELFF.

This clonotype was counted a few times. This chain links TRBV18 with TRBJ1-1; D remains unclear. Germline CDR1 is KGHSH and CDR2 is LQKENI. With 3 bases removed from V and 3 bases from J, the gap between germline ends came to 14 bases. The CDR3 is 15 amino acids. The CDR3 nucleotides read TGTGCCAGCTCACCCTCCTTCTCGGTAGACACTGAAGCTTTCTTT. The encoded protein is CASSPSFSVDTEAFF.

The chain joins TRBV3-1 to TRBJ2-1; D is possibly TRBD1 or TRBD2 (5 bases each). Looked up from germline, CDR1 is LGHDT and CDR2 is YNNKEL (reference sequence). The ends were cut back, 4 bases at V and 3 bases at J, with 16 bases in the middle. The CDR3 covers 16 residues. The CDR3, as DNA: TGTGCCAGCAGCCTGCGCAGGGAGAAGGGCTACAATGAGCAGTTCTTC. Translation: CASSLRREKGYNEQFF.

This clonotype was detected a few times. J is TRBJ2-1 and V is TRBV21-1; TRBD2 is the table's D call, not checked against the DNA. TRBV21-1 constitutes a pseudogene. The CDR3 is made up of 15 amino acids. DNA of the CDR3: TGTGCCGGAAGAAGAGGTGTAGCGGGGAACAATGAGCAGTTCTTC. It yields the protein CAGRRGVAGNNEQFF.

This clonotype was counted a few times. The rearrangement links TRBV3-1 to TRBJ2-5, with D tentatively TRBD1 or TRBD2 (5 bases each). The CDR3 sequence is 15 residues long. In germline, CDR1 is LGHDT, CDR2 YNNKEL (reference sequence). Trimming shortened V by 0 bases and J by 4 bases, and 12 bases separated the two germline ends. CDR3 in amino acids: CASSQEGAGRETQYF. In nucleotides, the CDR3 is TGTGCCAGCAGCCAAGAGGGAGCAGGGAGAGAGACCCAGTACTTC.

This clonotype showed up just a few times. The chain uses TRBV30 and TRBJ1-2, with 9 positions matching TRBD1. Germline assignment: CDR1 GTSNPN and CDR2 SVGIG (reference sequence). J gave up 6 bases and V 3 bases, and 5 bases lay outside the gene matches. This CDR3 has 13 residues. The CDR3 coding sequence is TGTGCCTGGAGCCCCGGGACAGGGAATGGCTACACCTTC. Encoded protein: CAWSPGTGNGYTF.

The CDR3 nucleotides read TGTGCCAGCAGCCGCGGGACAGGGCCCGGCTACACCTTC. It yields the protein CASSRGTGPGYTF. The rearrangement links TRBV3-1 to TRBJ1-2; 9 bases match TRBD1. CDR3 length: 13 amino acids. V lost 4 bases, J lost 8 bases, and 5 bases stayed unmatched. Germline V gives CDR1 LGHDT, CDR2 YNNKEL (reference sequence).

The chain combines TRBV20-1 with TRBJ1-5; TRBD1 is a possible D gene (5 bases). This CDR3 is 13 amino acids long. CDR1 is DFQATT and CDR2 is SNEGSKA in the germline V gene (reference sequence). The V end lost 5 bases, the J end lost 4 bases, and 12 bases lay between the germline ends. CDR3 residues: CSAYRDENQPQHF. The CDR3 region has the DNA TGCAGTGCTTACCGGGACGAAAATCAGCCCCAGCATTTT.

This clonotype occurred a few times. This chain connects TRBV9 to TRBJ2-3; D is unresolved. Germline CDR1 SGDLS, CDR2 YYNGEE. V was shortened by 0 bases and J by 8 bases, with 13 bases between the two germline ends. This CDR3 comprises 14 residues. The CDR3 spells CASSVADITATQYF. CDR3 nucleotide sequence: TGTGCCAGCAGCGTAGCGGATATAACGGCTACGCAGTATTTT.

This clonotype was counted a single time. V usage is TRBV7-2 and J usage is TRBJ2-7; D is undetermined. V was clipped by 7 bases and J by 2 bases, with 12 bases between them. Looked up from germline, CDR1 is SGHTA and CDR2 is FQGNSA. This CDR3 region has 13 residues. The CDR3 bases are TGTGCCAGCACCATCGCACCGGCCTACGAGCAGTACTTC. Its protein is CASTIAPAYEQYF.

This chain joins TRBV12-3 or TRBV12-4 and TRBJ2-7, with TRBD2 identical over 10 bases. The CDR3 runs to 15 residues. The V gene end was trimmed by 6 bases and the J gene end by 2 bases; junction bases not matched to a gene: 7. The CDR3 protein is CASRTGLALPYEQYF. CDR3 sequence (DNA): TGTGCCAGCAGAACGGGACTAGCGCTTCCCTACGAGCAGTACTTC.

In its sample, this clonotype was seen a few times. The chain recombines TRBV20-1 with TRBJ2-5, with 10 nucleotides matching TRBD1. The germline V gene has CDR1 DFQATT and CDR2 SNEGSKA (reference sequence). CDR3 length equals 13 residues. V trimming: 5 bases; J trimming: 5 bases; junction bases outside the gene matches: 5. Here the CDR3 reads CSAVTGGTETQYF. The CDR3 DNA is TGCAGTGCTGTGACAGGGGGCACGGAGACCCAGTACTTC.

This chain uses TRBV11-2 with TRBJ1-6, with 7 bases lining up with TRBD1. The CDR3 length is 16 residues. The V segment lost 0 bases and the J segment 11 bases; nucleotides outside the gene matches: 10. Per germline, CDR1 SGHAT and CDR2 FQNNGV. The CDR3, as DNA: TGTGCCAGCAGCTTAGATGGTACAGGGGCACGAACACCCCTCCACTTT. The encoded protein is CASSLDGTGARTPLHF.

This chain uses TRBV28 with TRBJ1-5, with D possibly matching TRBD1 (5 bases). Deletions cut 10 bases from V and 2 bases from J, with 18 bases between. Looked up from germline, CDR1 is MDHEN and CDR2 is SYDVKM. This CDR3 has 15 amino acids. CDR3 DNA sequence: TGTGCCACCCACGCGGCAGGGTGGGGCAATCAGCCCCAGCATTTT. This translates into CATHAAGWGNQPQHF.

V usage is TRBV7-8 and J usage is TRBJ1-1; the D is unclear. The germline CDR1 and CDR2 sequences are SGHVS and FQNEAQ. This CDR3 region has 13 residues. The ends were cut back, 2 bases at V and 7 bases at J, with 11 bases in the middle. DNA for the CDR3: TGTGCCAGCAGCTTACGGGCAGGTTATGAAGCTTTCTTT. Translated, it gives CASSLRAGYEAFF.

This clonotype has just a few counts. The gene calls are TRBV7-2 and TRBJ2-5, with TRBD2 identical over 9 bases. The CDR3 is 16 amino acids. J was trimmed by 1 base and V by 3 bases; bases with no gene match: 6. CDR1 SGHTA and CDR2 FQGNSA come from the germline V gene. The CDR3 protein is CASSFRGRAAQETQYF. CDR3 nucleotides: TGTGCCAGCAGCTTCCGCGGGAGGGCCGCCCAAGAGACCCAGTACTTC.

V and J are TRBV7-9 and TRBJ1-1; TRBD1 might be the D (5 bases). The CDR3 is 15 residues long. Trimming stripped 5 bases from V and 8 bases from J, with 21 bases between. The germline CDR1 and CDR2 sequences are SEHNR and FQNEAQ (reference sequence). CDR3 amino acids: CASSIPGGEVAEAFF. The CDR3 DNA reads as TGTGCCAGCAGCATACCTGGGGGGGAGGTGGCGGAAGCTTTCTTT.

In DNA, the CDR3 is TGTGCCAGCAGTCGCCTACAGGGGGGCTCCTACGAGCAGTACTTC. Translation: CASSRLQGGSYEQYF. This sequence joins TRBV12-3 or TRBV12-4 and TRBJ2-7; 8 bases align to TRBD1. The CDR3 is 15 residues long. Trimming at V came to 5 bases and at J to 0 bases, leaving 6 bases not matched to a gene.

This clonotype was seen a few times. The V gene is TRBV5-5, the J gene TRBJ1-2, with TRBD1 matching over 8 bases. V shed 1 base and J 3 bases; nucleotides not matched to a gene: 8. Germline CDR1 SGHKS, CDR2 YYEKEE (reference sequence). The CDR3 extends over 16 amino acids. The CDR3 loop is CASSLHGRGLDYGYTF. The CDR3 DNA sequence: TGTGCCAGCAGCTTGCATGGCAGGGGGCTTGACTATGGCTACACCTTC.

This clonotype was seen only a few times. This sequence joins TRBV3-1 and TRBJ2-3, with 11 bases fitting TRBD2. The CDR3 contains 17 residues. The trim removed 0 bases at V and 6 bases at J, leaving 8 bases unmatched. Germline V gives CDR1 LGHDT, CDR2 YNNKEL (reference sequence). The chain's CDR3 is CASSQEGLAGGADTQYF. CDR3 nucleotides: TGTGCCAGCAGCCAAGAAGGGCTAGCGGGAGGAGCCGATACGCAGTATTTT.

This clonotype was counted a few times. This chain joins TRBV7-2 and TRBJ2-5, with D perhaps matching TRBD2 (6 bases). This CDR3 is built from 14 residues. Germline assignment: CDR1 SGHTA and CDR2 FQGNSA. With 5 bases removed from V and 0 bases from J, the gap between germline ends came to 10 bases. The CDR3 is CASSTGVYQETQYF. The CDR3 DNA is TGTGCCAGCAGCACGGGAGTGTACCAAGAGACCCAGTACTTC. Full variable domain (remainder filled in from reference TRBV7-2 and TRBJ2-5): GAGVSQSPSNKVTEKGKDVELRCDPISGHTALYWYRQSLGQGLEFLIYFQGNSAPDKSGLPSDRFSAERTGGSVSTLTIQRTQQEDSAVYLCASSTGVYQETQYFGPGTRLLVL.

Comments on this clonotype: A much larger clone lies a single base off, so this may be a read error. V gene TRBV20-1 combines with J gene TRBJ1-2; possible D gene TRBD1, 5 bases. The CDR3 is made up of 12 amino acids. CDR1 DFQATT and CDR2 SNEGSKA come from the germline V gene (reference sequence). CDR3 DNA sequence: TGCAGTGCCTTCGACAGTAACTATGGCCACACCTTC. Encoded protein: CSAFDSNYGHTF.

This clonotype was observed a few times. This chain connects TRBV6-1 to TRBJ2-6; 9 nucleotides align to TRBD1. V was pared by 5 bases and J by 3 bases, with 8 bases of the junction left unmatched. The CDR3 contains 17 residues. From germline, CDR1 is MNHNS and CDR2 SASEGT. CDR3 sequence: CASSRPQGAGGANVLTF. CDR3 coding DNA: TGTGCCAGCAGTAGACCACAGGGGGCGGGTGGGGCCAACGTCCTGACTTTC.

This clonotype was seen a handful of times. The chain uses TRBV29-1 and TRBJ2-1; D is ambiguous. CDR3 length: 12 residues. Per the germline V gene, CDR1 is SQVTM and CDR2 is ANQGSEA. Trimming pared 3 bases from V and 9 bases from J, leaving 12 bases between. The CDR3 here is CSVDKGSGEQFF. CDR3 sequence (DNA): TGCAGCGTTGACAAGGGTTCGGGTGAGCAGTTCTTC.

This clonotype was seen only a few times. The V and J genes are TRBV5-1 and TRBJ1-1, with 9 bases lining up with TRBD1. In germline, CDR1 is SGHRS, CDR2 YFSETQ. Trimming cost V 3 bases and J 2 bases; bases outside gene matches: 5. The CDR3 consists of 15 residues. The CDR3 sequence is CASSYRTGANTEAFF. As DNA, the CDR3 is TGCGCCAGCAGCTATCGGACAGGGGCTAACACTGAAGCTTTCTTT.

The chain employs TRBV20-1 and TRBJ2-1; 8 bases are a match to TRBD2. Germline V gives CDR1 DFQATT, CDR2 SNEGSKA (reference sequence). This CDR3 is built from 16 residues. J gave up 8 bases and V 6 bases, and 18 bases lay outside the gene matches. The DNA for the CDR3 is TGCAGTGCCCCTTGGGGTAGCGGGACACCGTACGATGAGCAGTTCTTC. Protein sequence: CSAPWGSGTPYDEQFF.

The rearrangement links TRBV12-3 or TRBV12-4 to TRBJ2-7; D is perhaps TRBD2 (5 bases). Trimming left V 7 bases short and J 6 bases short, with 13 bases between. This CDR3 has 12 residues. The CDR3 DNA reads TGTGCCAGCAATGAGGGTGGGCGCGAGCAGTACTTC. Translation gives CASNEGGREQYF.

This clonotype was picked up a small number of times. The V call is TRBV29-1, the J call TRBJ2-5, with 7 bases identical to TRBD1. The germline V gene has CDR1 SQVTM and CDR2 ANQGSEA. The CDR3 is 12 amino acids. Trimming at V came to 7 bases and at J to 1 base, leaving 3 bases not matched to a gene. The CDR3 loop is CSGGQSQETQYF. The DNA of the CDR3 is TGCAGCGGGGGACAGAGCCAAGAGACCCAGTACTTC.

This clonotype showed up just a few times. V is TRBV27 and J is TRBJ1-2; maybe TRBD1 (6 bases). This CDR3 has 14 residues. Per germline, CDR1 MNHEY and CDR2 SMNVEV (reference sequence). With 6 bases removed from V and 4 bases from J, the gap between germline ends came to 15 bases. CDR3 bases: TGTGCCAGCAGGGACCGACAGGTACCCTATGGCTACACCTTC. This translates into CASRDRQVPYGYTF.